Here is one T cell receptor (beta chain) with its context. This specimen belongs to a study of blood T cell repertoires in COVID-19. Overall study: COVID-19 samples collected from the United States, Italy and Spain covered acute and convalescent phases. Sample material is recorded as cDNA or gDNA derived from T cells, B-cell-depleted T cells, or PBMCs.

In the original analysis: Amplified reference gene primers provided the basis for estimating nucleated cell counts. Sequenced by immunoSEQ multiplex PCR; TCRdb stores in-frame clones only, minus some. V, J and clone size are taken as reported in that table, and D and trimming were inferred from the DNA itself. Among 70,000 or so clones listed, over 75% were seen once. The CDR3 is made up of 15 amino acids. Unmatched junction bases numbered 8, after V lost 4 bases and J lost 4 bases. Germline V CDR1 and CDR2: SGHRS, YFSETQ. The sample comprised peripheral blood. The rearrangement links TRBV5-1 to TRBJ2-5; 9 bases are shared with TRBD2. The TCR sequence derives from an elderly woman with active or convalescent COVID-19. The CDR3 reads CASSPAGGSGETQYF. CDR3 nucleotide sequence: TGCGCCAGCAGCCCAGCGGGGGGAAGCGGAGAGACCCAGTACTTC.